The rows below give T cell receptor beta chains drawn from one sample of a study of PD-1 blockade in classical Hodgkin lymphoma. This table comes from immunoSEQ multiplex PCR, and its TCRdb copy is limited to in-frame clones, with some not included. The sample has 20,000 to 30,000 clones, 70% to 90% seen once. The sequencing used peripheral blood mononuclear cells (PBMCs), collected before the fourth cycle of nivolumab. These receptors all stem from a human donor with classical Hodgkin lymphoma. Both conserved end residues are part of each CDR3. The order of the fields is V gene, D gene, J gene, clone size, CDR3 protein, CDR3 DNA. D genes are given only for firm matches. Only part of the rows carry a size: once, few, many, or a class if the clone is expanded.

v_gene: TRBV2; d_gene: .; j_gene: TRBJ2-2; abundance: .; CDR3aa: CASSEMGGKAGELFF; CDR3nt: TGTGCCAGCAGTGAGATGGGAGGCAAGGCCGGGGAGCTGTTTTTT
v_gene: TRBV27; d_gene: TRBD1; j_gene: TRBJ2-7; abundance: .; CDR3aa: CASSQDRDSYEQYF; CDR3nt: TGTGCCAGCAGTCAGGACAGGGATTCCTACGAGCAGTACTTC
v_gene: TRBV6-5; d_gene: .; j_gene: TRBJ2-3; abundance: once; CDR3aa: CASSYTRLRTDTQYF; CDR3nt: TGTGCCAGCAGTTACACGAGACTCCGCACAGATACGCAGTATTTT
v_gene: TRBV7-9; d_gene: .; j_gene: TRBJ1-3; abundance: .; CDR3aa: CASTAVGGSGNTIYF; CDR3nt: TGTGCCAGCACCGCCGTGGGTGGAAGTGGAAACACCATATATTTT
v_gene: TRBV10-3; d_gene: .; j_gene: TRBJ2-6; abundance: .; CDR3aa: CAISDSGGANVLTF; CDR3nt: TGTGCCATCAGTGATTCTGGTGGGGCCAACGTCCTGACTTTC
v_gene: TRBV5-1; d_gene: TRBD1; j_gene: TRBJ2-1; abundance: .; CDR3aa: CASSFPTRTGNEQFF; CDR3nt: TGCGCCAGCAGCTTCCCCACCCGGACAGGCAATGAGCAGTTCTTC
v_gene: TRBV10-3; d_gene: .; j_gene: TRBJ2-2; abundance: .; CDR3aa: CAIREGNTGELFF; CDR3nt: TGTGCCATCAGGGAAGGGAACACCGGGGAGCTGTTTTTT
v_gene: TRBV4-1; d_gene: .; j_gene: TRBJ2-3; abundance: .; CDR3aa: CASSQVLMTDTQYF; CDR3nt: TGCGCCAGCAGCCAAGTGTTGATGACAGATACGCAGTATTTT
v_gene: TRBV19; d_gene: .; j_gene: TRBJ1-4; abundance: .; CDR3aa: CASSRVGAPANEKLFF; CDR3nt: TGTGCCAGTAGTAGAGTGGGGGCGCCGGCTAATGAAAAACTGTTTTTT
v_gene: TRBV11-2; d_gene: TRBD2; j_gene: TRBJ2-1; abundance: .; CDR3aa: CASALTSGGNEQFF; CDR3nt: TGTGCCAGTGCACTAACTAGCGGCGGGAATGAGCAGTTCTTC
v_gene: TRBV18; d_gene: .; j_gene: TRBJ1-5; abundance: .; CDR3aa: CASSPQAPAGTGNQPQHF; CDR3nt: TGTGCCAGCTCACCACAGGCCCCTGCAGGGACCGGCAATCAGCCCCAGCATTTT
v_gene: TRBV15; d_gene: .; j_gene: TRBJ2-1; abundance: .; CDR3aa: CATSRVSGYNEQFF; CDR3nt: TGTGCCACCAGCAGAGTCTCAGGTTACAATGAGCAGTTCTTC
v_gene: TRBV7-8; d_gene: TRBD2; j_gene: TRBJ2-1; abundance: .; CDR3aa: CASSTRVRGAGGLRGEQFF; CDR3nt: TGTGCCAGCAGCACAAGGGTCCGAGGGGCGGGAGGGCTTAGAGGTGAGCAGTTCTTC
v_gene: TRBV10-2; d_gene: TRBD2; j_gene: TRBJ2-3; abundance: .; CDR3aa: CASSGFLISGSTDTQYF; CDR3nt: TGCGCCAGCAGTGGGTTTTTGATTAGCGGGAGCACAGATACGCAGTATTTT
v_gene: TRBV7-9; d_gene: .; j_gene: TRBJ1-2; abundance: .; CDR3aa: CASSFEATNYGYTF; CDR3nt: TGTGCCAGCAGCTTTGAGGCGACAAACTATGGCTACACCTTC
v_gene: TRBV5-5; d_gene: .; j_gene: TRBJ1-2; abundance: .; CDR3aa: CASSLVGLTGSTGYTF; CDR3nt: TGTGCCAGCAGCTTGGTAGGGCTCACGGGCAGTACTGGCTACACCTTC
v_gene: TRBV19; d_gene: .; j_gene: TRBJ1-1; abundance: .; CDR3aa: CASTSDRYTEAFF; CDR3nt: TGTGCCAGTACCAGCGACAGGTACACTGAAGCTTTCTTT
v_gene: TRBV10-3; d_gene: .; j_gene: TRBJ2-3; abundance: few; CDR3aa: CAINKGAADTQYF; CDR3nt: TGTGCCATCAATAAAGGCGCGGCAGATACGCAGTATTTT
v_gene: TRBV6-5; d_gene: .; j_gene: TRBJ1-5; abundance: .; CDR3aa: CASSYSDPWSSPQHF; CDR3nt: TGCGCCAGCAGTTACTCGGATCCTTGGAGCTCGCCCCAGCATTTT
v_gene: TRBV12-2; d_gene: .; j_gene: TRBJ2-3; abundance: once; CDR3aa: CASRPHLSEGTLADTQYF; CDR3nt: TGTGCAAGTCGCCCGCACCTGTCAGAGGGCACCCTGGCAGATACGCAGTATTTT
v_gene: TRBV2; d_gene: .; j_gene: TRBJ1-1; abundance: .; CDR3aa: CASREGERSTEAFF; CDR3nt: TGTGCCAGCAGGGAGGGGGAGAGGAGCACTGAAGCTTTCTTT
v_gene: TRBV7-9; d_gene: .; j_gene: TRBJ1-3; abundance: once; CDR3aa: CASSWLSGNTIYF; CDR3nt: TGTGCCAGCAGCTGGCTCTCTGGAAACACCATATATTTT
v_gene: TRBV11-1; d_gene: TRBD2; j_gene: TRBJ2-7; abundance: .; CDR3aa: CASSDPNPGLARYEQYF; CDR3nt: TGTGCCAGCAGCGACCCTAACCCGGGACTAGCAAGGTACGAGCAGTACTTC
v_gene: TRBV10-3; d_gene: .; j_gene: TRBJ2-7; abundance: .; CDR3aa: CAIRSYLDEYF; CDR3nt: TGTGCCATTCGCTCCTACTTGGACGAGTACTTC
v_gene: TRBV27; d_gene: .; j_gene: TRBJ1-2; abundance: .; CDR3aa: CASSADRPYGYTF; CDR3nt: TGTGCCAGCAGTGCAGACAGGCCCTATGGCTACACCTTC
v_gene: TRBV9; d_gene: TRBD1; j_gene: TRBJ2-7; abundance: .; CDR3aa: CASSVMGTGDEQYF; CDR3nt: TGTGCCAGCAGCGTAATGGGGACAGGGGACGAGCAGTACTTC
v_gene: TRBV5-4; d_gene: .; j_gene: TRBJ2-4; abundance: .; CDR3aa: CASSQDTSLRHF; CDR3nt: TGTGCCAGCAGCCAGGACACCTCGCTTCGGCACTTC
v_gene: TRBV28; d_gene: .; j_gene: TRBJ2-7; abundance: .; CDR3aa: CASSLPRTEQYF; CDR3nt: TGTGCCAGCAGCTTGCCGAGGACCGAGCAGTACTTC
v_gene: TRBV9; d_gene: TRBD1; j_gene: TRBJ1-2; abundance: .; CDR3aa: CASSPRTGANYGYTF; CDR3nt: TGTGCCAGCAGCCCACGGACAGGAGCTAACTATGGCTACACCTTC
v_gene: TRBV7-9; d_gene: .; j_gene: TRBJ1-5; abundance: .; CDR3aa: CASSLGTDQPQHF; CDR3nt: TGTGCCAGCAGCTTAGGTACCGATCAGCCCCAGCATTTT
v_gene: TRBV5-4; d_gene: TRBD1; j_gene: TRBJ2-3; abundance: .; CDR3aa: CASSPDRGDTQYF; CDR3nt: TGTGCCAGCAGCCCTGACAGGGGAGATACGCAGTATTTT
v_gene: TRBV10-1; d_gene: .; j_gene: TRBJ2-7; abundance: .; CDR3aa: CASSSGTFPSEQYF; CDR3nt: TGCGCCAGCAGTTCCGGGACATTCCCCTCCGAGCAGTACTTC
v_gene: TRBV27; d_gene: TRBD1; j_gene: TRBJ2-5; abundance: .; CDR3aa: CASSRWDRIQETQYF; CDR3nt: TGTGCCAGCAGTCGATGGGACAGGATCCAAGAGACCCAGTACTTC
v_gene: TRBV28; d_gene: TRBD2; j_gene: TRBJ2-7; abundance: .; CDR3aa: CASGVTSGKNEQYF; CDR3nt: TGTGCCAGCGGAGTGACTAGCGGGAAGAATGAGCAGTACTTC
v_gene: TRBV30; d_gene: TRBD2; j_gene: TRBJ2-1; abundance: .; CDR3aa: CAWSVPSGRWDEQFF; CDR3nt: TGTGCCTGGAGTGTACCGAGCGGGAGGTGGGATGAGCAGTTCTTC
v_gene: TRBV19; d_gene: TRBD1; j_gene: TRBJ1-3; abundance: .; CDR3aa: CASSIRTGTGNTIYF; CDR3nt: TGTGCCAGTAGTATAAGGACAGGGACTGGAAACACCATATATTTT
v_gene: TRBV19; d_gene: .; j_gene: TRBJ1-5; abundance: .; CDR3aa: CASSIPWGYSNQPQHF; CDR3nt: TGTGCCAGTAGTATACCCTGGGGCTATAGCAATCAGCCCCAGCATTTT
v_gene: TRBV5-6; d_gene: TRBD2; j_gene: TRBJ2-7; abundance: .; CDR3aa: CASSLFRLAGTRYEQYF; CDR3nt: TGTGCCAGCAGCTTGTTCCGGCTAGCGGGGACACGCTACGAGCAGTACTTC
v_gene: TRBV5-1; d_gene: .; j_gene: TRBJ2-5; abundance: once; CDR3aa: CASSSWRKQQTQYF; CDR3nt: TGCGCCAGCAGCTCCTGGAGGAAGCAGCAGACCCAGTACTTC
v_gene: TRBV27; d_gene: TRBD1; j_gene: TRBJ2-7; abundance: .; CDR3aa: CASSLSLNRGRYEQYF; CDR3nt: TGTGCCAGCAGTTTATCCCTCAACAGGGGGCGCTACGAGCAGTACTTC
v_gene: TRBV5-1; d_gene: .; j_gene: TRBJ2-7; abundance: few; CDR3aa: CASSFPPREAPGSYEQYF; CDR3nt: TGCGCCAGCAGCTTTCCCCCTAGGGAGGCGCCCGGATCCTACGAGCAGTACTTC
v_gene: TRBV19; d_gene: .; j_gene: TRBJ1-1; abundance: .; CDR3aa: CASSTNSRTEAFF; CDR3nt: TGTGCCAGTAGTACCAACAGTCGGACTGAAGCTTTCTTT
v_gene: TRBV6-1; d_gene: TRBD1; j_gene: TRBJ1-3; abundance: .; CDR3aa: CASSEVGRGLNTIYF; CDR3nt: TGTGCCAGCAGTGAAGTGGGCAGGGGGCTCAACACCATATATTTT
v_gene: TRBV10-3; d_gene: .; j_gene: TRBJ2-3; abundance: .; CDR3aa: CAIKVPDTDTQYF; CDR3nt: TGTGCCATCAAGGTTCCTGACACAGATACGCAGTATTTT
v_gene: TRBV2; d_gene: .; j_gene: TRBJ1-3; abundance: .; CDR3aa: CASSYSDGNTIYF; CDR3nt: TGTGCCAGCAGTTACTCGGACGGAAACACCATATATTTT
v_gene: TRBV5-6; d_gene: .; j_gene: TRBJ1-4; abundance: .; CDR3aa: CASSRGRAREKLFF; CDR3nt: TGTGCCAGCAGCCGGGGCAGGGCGCGTGAAAAACTGTTTTTT
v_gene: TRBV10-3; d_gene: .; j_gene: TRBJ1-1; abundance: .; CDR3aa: CASSTGSEAFF; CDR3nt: TGTGCCAGCAGTACAGGTTCGGAAGCTTTCTTT
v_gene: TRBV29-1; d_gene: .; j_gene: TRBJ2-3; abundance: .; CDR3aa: CSLVDHADTQYF; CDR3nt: TGCAGCCTCGTCGATCACGCAGATACGCAGTATTTT
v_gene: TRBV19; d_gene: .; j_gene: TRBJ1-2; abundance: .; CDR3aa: CASSTRTGGYTF; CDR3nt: TGTGCCAGTAGTACACGGACGGGAGGCTACACCTTC
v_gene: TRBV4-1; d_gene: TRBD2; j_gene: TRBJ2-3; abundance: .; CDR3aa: CASSQALAGGITDTQYF; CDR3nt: TGCGCCAGCAGCCAAGCACTAGCGGGGGGAATCACAGATACGCAGTATTTT
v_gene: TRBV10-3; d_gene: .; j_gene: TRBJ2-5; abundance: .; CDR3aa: CAISEGQPSQETQYF; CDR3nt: TGTGCCATCAGTGAGGGACAGCCGTCCCAAGAGACCCAGTACTTC